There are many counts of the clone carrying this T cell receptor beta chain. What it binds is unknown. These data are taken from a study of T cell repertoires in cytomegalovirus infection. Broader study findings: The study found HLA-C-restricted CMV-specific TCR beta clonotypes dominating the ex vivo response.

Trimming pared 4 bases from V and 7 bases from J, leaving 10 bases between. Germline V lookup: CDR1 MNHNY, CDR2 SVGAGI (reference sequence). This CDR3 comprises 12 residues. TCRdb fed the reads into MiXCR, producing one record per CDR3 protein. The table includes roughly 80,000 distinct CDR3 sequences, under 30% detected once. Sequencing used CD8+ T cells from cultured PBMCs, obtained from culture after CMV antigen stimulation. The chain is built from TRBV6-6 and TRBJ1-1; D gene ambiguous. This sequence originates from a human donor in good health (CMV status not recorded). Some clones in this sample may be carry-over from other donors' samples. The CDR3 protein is CASSSPVSEAFF. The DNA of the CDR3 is TGTGCCAGCAGTTCCCCGGTGAGTGAAGCTTTCTTT.